The sequence of this T cell receptor beta chain was determined in a study of beta chain features in type 1 diabetes. CDR3 length: 21 amino acids. Reverse transcription of all isolated RNA meant that expressed TCRB transcripts were sequenced. The method was immunoSEQ multiplex PCR; TCRdb's version includes in-frame clones alone and lacks a portion of them. The sample has almost 350,000 clones, roughly 8% seen once. Details on this clone: Antigen: not known.

Overall study findings and caveats: Patients with Type 1 diabetes showed moderately but significantly shorter TCRB CDR3s in all four CD4+ subsets.

The chain links TRBV21-1 to TRBJ2-2; TRBD2 is taken as the D call from the table, unchecked against the DNA. TRBV21-1 is recorded as a pseudogene. Material: central memory CD4+ T cells from blood. The sequence was obtained from a woman younger than 35 in good health. In nucleotides, the CDR3 is TGTGCCAGCAAGGGAGGACTAGAGCAGCGGGAGAGGACCAAAACGGCCGGGGAGCTGTTTTTT. This encodes CASKGGLEQRERTKTAGELFF.